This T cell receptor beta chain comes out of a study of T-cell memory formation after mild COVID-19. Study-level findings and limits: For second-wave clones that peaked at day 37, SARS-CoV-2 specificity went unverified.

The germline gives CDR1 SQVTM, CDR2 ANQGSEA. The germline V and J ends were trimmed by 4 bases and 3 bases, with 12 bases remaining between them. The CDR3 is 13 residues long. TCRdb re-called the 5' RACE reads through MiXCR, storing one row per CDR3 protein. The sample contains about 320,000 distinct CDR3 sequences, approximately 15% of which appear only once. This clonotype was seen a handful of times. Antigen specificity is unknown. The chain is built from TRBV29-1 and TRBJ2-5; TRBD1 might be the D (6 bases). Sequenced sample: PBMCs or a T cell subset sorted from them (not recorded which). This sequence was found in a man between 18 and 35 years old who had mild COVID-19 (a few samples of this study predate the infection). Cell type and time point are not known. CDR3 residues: CSVGGLLKETQYF. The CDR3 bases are TGCAGCGTTGGGGGGCTTCTAAAAGAGACCCAGTACTTC.